The next 8 T cell receptor beta chains were all read from a single sample in a study of T cells after yellow fever vaccination. TCRdb re-derived calls from the 5' RACE reads in MiXCR, one entry per CDR3 protein. The profile shows 45,000 to 60,000 distinct CDR3 sequences, 6.5% to 8.5% of them singletons. Sequences were derived from CD8+ T cells not binding an NS4B(214-222) dextramer, sorted from PBMCs, sampled roughly 45 days after the first yellow fever vaccination. These receptors were collected from a man aged 18 to 30 who received the YFV17D yellow fever vaccine.

This clonotype was found a few times. This rearrangement joins TRBV30 to TRBJ1-5; 8 positions match TRBD1. The V gene's germline CDR1 is GTSNPN and CDR2 SVGIG (reference sequence). V shed 7 bases and J 8 bases; nucleotides not matched to a gene: 13. The CDR3 loop spans 14 amino acids. The CDR3 sequence is CAYKRAGGTEPQHF. The CDR3, as DNA: TGTGCCTATAAACGGGCAGGGGGCACCGAGCCCCAGCATTTT.

This clonotype has just a few counts. This chain links TRBV6-5 with TRBJ2-1, with D perhaps matching TRBD1 (6 bases). The CDR3 runs to 15 residues. CDR1 is MNHEY and CDR2 is SVGAGI in the germline V gene. V lost 4 bases to trimming and J lost 2 bases, with 12 bases between them. CDR3 bases: TGTGCCAGCAGTTCCGGGACAAAACCCTACAATGAGCAGTTCTTC. Its protein is CASSSGTKPYNEQFF.

This clonotype was counted many times. The chain is built from TRBV7-2 and TRBJ2-7; D is ambiguous. Trimming took 4 bases from V and 2 from J, leaving 15 bases between them. This CDR3 contains 15 residues. CDR1 and CDR2 (germline): SGHTA, FQGNSA. Here the CDR3 DNA reads TGTGCCAGCAGCTATACGCCGGACGGAACCTACGAGCAGTACTTC. It encodes CASSYTPDGTYEQYF.

This clonotype was counted between two and nine times. This chain connects TRBV12-3 or TRBV12-4 to TRBJ2-7, with D perhaps TRBD1 or TRBD2 (6 bases each). The ends were cut back, 6 bases at V and 7 bases at J, with 16 bases in the middle. The CDR3 length is 13 residues. The CDR3 DNA follows: TGTGCCAGCAGGGGACCAGGGGACTGGGAGCAGTACGTC. Protein sequence: CASRGPGDWEQYV.

This chain joins TRBV20-1 and TRBJ2-7, with 8 positions matching TRBD2. Looked up from germline, CDR1 is DFQATT and CDR2 is SNEGSKA (reference sequence). The CDR3 sequence is 18 residues long. This CDR3 reads CCAREALEFAGGPNEQYV. The CDR3 coding sequence is TGCTGTGCTAGAGAGGCCCTTGAATTCGCGGGGGGCCCTAACGAGCAGTACGTC.

This clonotype has more than one count but fewer than ten. The rearrangement joins TRBV12-3 or TRBV12-4 to TRBJ2-3; D gene unclear. There are 12 residues in the CDR3. The V gene lost 3 bases and the J gene lost 2 bases, with 3 bases spanning the gap. This chain's CDR3 is CASSFFTDTQYF. In DNA, the CDR3 is TGTGCCAGCAGTTTCTTCACAGATACGCAGTATTTT.

This chain connects TRBV15 to TRBJ2-1; D uncertain. The CDR3 has 16 residues. V lost 1 base, J lost 2 bases, and 12 bases lay in between. Looked up from germline, CDR1 is LNHNV and CDR2 is YYDKDF (reference sequence). CDR3: CATSRGNRITYNEQFF. DNA of the CDR3: TGTGCCACCAGCAGAGGGAACCGCATCACCTACAATGAGCAGTTCTTC.

This chain uses TRBV7-9 with TRBJ1-5; the D is unclear. Looked up from germline, CDR1 is SEHNR and CDR2 is FQNEAQ (reference sequence). The CDR3 length is 14 residues. V lost 1 base to trimming and J lost 7 bases, with 11 bases between them. The CDR3 DNA follows: TGTGCCAGCAGCTTAGGAGGGCTGCGGCAGCCCCAGCATTTT. Translation gives CASSLGGLRQPQHF. The complete variable domain, with remaining parts taken from reference TRBV7-9 and TRBJ1-5, reads DTGVSQNPRHKITKRGQNVTFRCDPISEHNRLYWYRQTLGQGPEFLTYFQNEAQLEKSRLLSDRFSAERPKGSFSTLEIQRTEQGDSAMYLCASSLGGLRQPQHFGDGTRLSIL.